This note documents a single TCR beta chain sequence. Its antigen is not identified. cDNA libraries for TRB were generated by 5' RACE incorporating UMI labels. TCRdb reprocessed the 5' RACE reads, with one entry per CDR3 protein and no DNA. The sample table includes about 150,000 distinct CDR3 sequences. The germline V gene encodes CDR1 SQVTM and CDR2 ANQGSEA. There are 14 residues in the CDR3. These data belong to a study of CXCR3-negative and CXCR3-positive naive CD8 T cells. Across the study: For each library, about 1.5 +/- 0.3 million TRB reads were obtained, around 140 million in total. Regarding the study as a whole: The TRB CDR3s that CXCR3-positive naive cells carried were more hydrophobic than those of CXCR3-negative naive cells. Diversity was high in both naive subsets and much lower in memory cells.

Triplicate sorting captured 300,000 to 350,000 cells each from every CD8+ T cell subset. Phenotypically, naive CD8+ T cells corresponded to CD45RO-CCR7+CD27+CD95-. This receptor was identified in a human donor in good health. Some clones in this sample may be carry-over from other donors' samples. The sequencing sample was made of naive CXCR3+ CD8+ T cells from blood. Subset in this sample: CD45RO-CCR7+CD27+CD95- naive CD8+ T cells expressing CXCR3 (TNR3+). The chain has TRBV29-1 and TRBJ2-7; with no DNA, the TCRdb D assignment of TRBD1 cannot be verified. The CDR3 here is CSVDGTGEYYEQYF.